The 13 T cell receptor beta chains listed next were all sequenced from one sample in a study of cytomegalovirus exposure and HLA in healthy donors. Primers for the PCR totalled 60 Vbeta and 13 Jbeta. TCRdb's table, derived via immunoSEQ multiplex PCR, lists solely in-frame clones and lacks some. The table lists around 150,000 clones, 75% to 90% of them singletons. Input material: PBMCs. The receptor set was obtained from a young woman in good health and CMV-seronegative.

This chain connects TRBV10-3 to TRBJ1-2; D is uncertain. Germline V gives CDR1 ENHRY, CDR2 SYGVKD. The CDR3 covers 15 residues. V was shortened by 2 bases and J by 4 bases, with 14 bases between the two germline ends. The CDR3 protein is CAISELMGSLYGYTF. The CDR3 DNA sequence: TGTGCCATCAGTGAGCTTATGGGCAGCCTCTATGGCTACACCTTC.

The CDR3 nucleotides are TGCGCCAGCAGCTTGGCCGGGGGACAGAACTACGAGCAGTACTTC. This codes for CASSLAGGQNYEQYF. V is TRBV5-1 and J is TRBJ2-7; D is possibly TRBD1 (7 bases). The germline V gene encodes CDR1 SGHRS and CDR2 YFSETQ. CDR3 length: 15 residues. V was clipped by 0 bases and J by 3 bases, with 13 bases between them.

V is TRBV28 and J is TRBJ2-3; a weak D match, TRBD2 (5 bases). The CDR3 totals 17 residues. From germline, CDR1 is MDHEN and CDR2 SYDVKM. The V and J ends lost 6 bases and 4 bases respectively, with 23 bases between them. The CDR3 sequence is CASSSLFRDYEADTQYF. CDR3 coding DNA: TGTGCCAGCAGCTCCCTATTCAGAGACTATGAAGCAGATACGCAGTATTTT.

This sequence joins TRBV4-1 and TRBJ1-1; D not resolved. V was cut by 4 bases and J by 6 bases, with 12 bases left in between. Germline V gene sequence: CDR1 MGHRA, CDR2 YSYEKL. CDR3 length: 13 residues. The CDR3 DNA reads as TGCGCCAGCAGCCCTAGAGTCCGGCCTGAAGCTTTCTTT. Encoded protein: CASSPRVRPEAFF.

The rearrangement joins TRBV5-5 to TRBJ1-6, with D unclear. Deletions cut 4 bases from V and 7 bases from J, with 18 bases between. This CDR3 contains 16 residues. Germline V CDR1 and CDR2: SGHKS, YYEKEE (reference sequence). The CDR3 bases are TGTGCCAGCAGCCTCTATTTGGTGACGGGGAATTCACCCCTCCACTTT. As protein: CASSLYLVTGNSPLHF.

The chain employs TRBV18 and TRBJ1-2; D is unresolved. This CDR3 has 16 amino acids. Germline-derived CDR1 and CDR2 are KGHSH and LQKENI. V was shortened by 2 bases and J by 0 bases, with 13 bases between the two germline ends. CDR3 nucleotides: TGTGCCAGCTCACCAAGTTTGACCGAGGCTAACTATGGCTACACCTTC. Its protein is CASSPSLTEANYGYTF.

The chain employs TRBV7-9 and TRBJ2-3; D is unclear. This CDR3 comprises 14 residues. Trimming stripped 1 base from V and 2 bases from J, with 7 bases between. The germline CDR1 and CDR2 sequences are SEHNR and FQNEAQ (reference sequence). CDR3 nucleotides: TGTGCCAGCAGCTTAGTGGCGGCCACAGATACGCAGTATTTT. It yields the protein CASSLVAATDTQYF.

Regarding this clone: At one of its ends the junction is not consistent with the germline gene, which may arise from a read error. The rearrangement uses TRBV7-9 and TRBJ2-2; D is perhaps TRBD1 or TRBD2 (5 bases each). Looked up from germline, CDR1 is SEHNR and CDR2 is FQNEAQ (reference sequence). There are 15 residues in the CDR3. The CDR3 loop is CSSSLEGRVSGELFF. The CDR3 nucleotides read TGTTCCAGCAGCTTAGAGGGCAGGGTCTCCGGGGAGCTGTTTTTT.

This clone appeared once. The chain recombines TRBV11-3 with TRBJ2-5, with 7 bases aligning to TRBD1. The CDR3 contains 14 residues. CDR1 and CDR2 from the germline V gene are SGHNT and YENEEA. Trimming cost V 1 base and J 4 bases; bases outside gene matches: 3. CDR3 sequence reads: CASSLGGGGETQYF. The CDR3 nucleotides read TGTGCCAGCAGCTTAGGAGGGGGCGGAGAGACCCAGTACTTC.

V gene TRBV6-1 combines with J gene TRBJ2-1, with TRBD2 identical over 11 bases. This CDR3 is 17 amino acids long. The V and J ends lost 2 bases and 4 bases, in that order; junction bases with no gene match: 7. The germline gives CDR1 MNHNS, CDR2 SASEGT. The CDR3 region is CASSENLAGGLYNEQFF. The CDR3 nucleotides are TGTGCCAGCAGTGAAAATCTAGCGGGGGGACTATACAATGAGCAGTTCTTC.

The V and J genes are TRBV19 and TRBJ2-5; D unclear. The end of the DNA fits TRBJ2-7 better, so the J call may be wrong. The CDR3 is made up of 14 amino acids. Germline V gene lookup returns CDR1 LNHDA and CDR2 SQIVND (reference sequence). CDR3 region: CASSIGTEVYEQYF. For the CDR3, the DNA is TGTGCCAGTAGTATAGGAACAGAAGTATACGAGCAGTACTTC.

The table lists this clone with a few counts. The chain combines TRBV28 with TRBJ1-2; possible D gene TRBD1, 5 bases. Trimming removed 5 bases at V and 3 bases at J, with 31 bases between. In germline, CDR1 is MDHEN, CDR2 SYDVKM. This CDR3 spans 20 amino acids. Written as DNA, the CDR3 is TGTGCCAGCAGTACACTTATAATGGAGCAGCAGGGAGGAAGAGACTATGGCTACACCTTC. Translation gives CASSTLIMEQQGGRDYGYTF.

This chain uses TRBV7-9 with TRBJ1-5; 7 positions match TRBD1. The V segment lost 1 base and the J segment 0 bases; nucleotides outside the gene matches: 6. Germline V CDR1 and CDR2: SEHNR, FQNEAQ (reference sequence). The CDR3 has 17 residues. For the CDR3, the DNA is TGTGCCAGCAGCTTAGGAGGGGGCAGACCTAGCAATCAGCCCCAGCATTTT. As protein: CASSLGGGRPSNQPQHF. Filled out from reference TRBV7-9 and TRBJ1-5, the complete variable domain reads DTGVSQNPRHKITKRGQNVTFRCDPISEHNRLYWYRQTLGQGPEFLTYFQNEAQLEKSRLLSDRFSAERPKGSFSTLEIQRTEQGDSAMYLCASSLGGGRPSNQPQHFGDGTRLSIL.